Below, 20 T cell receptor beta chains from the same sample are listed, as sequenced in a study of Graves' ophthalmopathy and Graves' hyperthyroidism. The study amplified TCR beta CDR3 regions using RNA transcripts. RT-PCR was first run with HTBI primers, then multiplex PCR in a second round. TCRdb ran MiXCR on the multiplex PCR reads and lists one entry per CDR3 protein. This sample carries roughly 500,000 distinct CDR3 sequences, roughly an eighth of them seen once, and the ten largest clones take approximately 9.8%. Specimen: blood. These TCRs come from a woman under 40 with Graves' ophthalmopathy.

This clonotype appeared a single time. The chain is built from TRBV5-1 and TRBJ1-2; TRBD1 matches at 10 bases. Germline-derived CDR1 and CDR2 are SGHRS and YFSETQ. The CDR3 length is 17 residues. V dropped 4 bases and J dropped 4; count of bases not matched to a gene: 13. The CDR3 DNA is TGCGCCAGCAGCCCAGACAGGGGGCATATGTTCGGCTATGGCTACACCTTC. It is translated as CASSPDRGHMFGYGYTF.

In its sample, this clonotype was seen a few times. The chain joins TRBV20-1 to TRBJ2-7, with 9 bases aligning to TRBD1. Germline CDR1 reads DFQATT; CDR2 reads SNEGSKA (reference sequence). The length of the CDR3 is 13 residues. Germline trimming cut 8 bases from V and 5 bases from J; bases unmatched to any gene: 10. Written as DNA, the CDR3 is TGCAGTACAACCGGGACAGGGAACGACGAGCAGTACTTC. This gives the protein CSTTGTGNDEQYF.

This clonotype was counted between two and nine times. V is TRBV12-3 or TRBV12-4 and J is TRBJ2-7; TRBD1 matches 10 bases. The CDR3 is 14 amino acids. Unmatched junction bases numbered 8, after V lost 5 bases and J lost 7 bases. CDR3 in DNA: TGTGCCAGCAGTCCAGGGACAGGGGTGTGGGAGCAGTACTTC. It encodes CASSPGTGVWEQYF.

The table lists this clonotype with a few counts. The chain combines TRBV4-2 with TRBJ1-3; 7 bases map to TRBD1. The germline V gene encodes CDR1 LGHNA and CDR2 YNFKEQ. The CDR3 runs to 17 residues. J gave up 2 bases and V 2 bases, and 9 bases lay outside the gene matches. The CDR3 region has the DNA TGTGCCAGCAGCCAACAAGGAGACAGGGAGGCTGGAAACACCATATATTTT. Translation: CASSQQGDREAGNTIYF.

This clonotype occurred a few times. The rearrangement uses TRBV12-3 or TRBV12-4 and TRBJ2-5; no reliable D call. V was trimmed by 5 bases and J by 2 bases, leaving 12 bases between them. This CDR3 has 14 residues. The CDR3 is CASSPSGWQETQYF. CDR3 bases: TGTGCCAGCAGTCCCTCCGGGTGGCAAGAGACCCAGTACTTC.

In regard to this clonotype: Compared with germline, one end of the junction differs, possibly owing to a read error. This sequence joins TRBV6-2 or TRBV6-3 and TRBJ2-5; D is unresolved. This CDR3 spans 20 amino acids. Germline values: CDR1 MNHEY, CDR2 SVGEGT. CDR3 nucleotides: TGTGCCCGCAGTTTCAACCAATACTCGATGGGTGGCGGACCGCAAGAGACGCAGTACTTC. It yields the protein CARSFNQYSMGGGPQETQYF.

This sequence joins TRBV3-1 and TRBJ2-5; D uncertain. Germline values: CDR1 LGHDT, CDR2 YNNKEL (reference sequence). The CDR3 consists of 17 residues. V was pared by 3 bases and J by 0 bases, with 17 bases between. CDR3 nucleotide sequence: TGTGCCAGCAGCCATCCCAACGGGTTACAGAACCAAGAGACCCAGTACTTC. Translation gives CASSHPNGLQNQETQYF.

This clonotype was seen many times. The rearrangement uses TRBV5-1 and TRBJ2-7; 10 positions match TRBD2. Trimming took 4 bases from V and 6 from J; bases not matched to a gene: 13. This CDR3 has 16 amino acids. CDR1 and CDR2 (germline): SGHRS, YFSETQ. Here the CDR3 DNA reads TGCGCCAGCAGCCGTACTAGCGGGACCACCTACCCCGAGCAGTACTTC. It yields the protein CASSRTSGTTYPEQYF. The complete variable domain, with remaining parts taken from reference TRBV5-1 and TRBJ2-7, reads KAGVTQTPRYLIKTRGQQVTLSCSPISGHRSVSWYQQTPGQGLQFLFEYFSETQRNKGNFPGRFSGRQFSNSRSEMNVSTLELGDSALYLCASSRTSGTTYPEQYFGPGTRLTVT.

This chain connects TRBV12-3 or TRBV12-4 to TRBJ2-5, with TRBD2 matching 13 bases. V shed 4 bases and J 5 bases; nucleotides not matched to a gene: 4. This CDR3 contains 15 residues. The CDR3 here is CASSYRLAGGETQYF. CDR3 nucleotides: TGTGCCAGCAGTTACAGACTAGCGGGGGGTGAGACCCAGTACTTC.

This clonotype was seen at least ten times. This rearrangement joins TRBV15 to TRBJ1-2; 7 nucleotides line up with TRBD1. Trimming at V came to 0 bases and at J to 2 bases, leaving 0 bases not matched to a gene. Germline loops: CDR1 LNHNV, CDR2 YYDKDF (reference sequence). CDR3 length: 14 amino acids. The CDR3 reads CATSRDRGNYGYTF. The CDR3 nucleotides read TGTGCCACCAGCAGAGACAGGGGGAACTATGGCTACACCTTC.

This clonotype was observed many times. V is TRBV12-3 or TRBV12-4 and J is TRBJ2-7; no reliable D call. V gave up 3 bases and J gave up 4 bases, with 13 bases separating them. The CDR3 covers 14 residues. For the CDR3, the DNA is TGTGCCAGCAGTTTGCTGGCACTCGGTTACGAGCAGTACTTC. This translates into CASSLLALGYEQYF.

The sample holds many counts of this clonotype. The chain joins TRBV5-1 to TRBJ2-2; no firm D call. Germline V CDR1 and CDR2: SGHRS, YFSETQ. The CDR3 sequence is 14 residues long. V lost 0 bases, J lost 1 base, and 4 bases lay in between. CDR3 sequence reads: CASSLAQNTGELFF. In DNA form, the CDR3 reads TGCGCCAGCAGCTTGGCCCAGAACACCGGGGAGCTGTTTTTT.

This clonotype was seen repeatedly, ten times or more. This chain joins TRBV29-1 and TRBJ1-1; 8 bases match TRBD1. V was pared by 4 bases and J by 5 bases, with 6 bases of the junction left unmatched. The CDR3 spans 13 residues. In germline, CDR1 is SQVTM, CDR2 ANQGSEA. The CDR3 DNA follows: TGCAGCGTTGTCAGGGGGCGAGGAACTGAAGCTTTCTTT. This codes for CSVVRGRGTEAFF. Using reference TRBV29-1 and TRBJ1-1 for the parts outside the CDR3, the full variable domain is SAVISQKPSRDICQRGTSLTIQCQVDSQVTMMFWYRQQPGQSLTLIATANQGSEATYESGFVIDKFPISRPNLTFSTLTVSNMSPEDSSIYLCSVVRGRGTEAFFGQGTRLTVV.

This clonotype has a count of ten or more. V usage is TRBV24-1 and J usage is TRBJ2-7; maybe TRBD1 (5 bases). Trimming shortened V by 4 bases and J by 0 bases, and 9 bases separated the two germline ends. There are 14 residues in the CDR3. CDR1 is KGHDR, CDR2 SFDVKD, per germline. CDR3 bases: TGTGCCACCAGTGACAGGGCGAGCTCCTACGAGCAGTACTTC. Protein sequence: CATSDRASSYEQYF.

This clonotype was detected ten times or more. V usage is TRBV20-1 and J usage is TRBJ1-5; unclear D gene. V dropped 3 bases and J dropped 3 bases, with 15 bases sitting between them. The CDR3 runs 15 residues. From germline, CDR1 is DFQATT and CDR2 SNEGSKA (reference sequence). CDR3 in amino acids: CSASYSGEDNQPQHF. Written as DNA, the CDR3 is TGCAGTGCTAGTTATAGCGGTGAGGACAATCAGCCCCAGCATTTT.

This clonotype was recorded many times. In DNA form, the CDR3 reads TGCGCCAGCAGCCAAGAGCGGGGAGCCCGGGATGGCTACACCTTC. Its protein product is CASSQERGARDGYTF. This chain connects TRBV4-1 to TRBJ1-2; D unresolved. The CDR3 runs to 15 residues. Germline-derived CDR1 and CDR2 are MGHRA and YSYEKL. The V gene lost 0 bases and the J gene lost 6 bases, with 14 bases spanning the gap.

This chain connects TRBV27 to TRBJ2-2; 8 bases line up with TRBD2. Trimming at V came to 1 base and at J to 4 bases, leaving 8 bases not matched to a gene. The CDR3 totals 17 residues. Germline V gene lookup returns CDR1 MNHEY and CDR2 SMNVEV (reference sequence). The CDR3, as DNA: TGTGCCAGCAGTTTATTGGGGACTAGGCGCGGCACCGGGGAGCTGTTTTTT. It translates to CASSLLGTRRGTGELFF.

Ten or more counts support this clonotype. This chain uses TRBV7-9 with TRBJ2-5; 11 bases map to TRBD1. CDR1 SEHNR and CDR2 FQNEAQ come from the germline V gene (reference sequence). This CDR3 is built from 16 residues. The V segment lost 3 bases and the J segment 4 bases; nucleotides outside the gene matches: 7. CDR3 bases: TGTGCCAGCAGCTTGCGGACAGGGGGCCTTCGAGAGACCCAGTACTTC. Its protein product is CASSLRTGGLRETQYF.

CDR3 sequence reads: CSAREHQPQHF. The CDR3 DNA reads TGCAGTGCTAGAGAGCATCAGCCCCAGCATTTT. This chain links TRBV20-1 with TRBJ1-5; D unresolved. The CDR3 covers 11 residues. CDR1 is DFQATT and CDR2 is SNEGSKA in the germline V gene (reference sequence). Trimming pared 0 bases from V and 5 bases from J, leaving 2 bases between.

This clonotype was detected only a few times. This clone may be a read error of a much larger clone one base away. The CDR3 DNA reads TGTGCCAGCAGTTTAAGAGGGTTTAATTCACCCCCCCACTTT. Protein: CASSLRGFNSPPHF. The chain uses TRBV12-3 or TRBV12-4 and TRBJ1-6; no reliable D call. This CDR3 is built from 14 residues.